One and the same sample provided the 18 T cell receptor beta chains below, sequenced in a study of Tregs in tolerant kidney transplant recipients. This table comes from immunoSEQ multiplex PCR, and its TCRdb copy is limited to in-frame clones, with some not included. This sample carries around 86,000 clones, roughly nine tenths of them seen once, and the ten largest clones take roughly 1.4%. Recipients received nonmyeloablative bone marrow transplants from related graft donors, with transient mixed chimerism. Sequencing was performed on CD4+ T cells from blood (PBMCs), taken 24 months after the transplant. These receptors were obtained from a human patient who received a combined kidney and bone marrow transplant. Some T cells may be supplied by the graft donor.

V and J are TRBV14 and TRBJ1-3, with a tentative D call TRBD1 (6 bases). Looked up from germline, CDR1 is SGHDN and CDR2 is FVKESK. Trimming pared 2 bases from V and 0 bases from J, leaving 23 bases between. The CDR3 has 20 amino acids. CDR3 sequence (DNA): TGTGCCAGCAGCCAACAAGGCAGGGGCCCATCTGGTCTCTCTGGAAACACCATATATTTT. Translating it yields CASSQQGRGPSGLSGNTIYF.

V gene TRBV21-1 combines with J gene TRBJ2-7; TRBD2, as called in the table, went unchecked against the DNA. TRBV21-1 is deemed a pseudogene. The CDR3 spans 20 residues. This CDR3 reads CASSKSPPGLAGAAWYEQYF. In nucleotides, the CDR3 is TGTGCCAGCAGCAAAAGTCCTCCCGGACTAGCGGGAGCTGCCTGGTACGAGCAGTACTTC.

The V and J genes are TRBV5-1 and TRBJ2-2; possible D gene TRBD1, 6 bases. V lost 4 bases, J lost 2 bases, and 12 bases lay in between. The CDR3 runs to 15 residues. The V gene's germline CDR1 is SGHRS and CDR2 YFSETQ. The CDR3 protein is CASSQQGVNTGELFF. The CDR3, as DNA: TGCGCCAGCAGCCAACAGGGTGTAAACACCGGGGAGCTGTTTTTT.

The gene calls are TRBV16 and TRBJ1-3; 7 positions agree with TRBD1. Trimming took 4 bases from V and 4 from J; bases not matched to a gene: 4. The CDR3 consists of 14 residues. Germline CDR1 KGHSY, CDR2 FQNENV. The CDR3 here is CASSRETGGNTIYF. CDR3 bases: TGTGCCAGCAGCCGAGAGACAGGGGGAAACACCATATATTTT. Together with reference TRBV16 and TRBJ1-3, the CDR3 gives the full variable domain: GEEVAQTPKHLVRGEGQKAKLYCAPIKGHSYVFWYQQVLKNEFKFLISFQNENVFDETGMPKERFSAKCLPNSPCSLEIQATKLEDSAVYFCASSRETGGNTIYFGEGSWLTVV.

The chain employs TRBV6-5 and TRBJ2-2; no reliable D call. Germline V gene lookup returns CDR1 MNHEY and CDR2 SVGAGI. Trimming stripped 0 bases from V and 6 bases from J, with 11 bases between. This CDR3 is built from 15 residues. In DNA form, the CDR3 reads TGTGCCAGCAGTTACTCGAACGGAGTCGCCGGGGAGCTGTTTTTT. Its protein product is CASSYSNGVAGELFF.

The chain uses TRBV21-1 and TRBJ2-6; TRBD2 is the table's D call, not checked against the DNA. TRBV21-1 is a pseudogene segment. The length of the CDR3 is 15 residues. CDR3 DNA sequence: TGTGCCAGCACTAGGGGGGGAACTGGGGCCAACGTCCTGACTTTC. Translated: CASTRGGTGANVLTF.

The chain links TRBV19 to TRBJ1-2, with TRBD1 identical over 7 bases. The CDR3 is 14 amino acids. V lost 7 bases to trimming and J lost 2 bases; unmatched junction nucleotides: 7. The germline CDR1 and CDR2 sequences are LNHDA and SQIVND (reference sequence). The CDR3 here is CASIKDRANYGYTF. DNA for the CDR3: TGTGCCAGTATCAAAGACAGGGCGAACTATGGCTACACCTTC.

This clone was observed once. The rearrangement links TRBV14 to TRBJ2-5; possible D gene TRBD1, 5 bases. Looked up from germline, CDR1 is SGHDN and CDR2 is FVKESK. The ends were cut back, 6 bases at V and 5 bases at J, with 13 bases in the middle. This CDR3 has 13 amino acids. CDR3 nucleotides: TGTGCCAGCAGACTGCAGGGTTGGGAGACCCAGTACTTC. Amino acids: CASRLQGWETQYF.

The rearrangement joins TRBV15 to TRBJ2-5; TRBD1 might be the D (6 bases). The germline V gene has CDR1 LNHNV and CDR2 YYDKDF (reference sequence). There are 14 residues in the CDR3. Trimming took 2 bases from V and 5 from J, leaving 12 bases between them. Here the CDR3 DNA reads TGTGCCACCAGCAGACAGGGGTCCGGGGAGACCCAGTACTTC. This translates into CATSRQGSGETQYF.

CDR3 region: CASSLRDTYNEQFF. The CDR3 bases are TGTGCCAGCAGCTTGCGGGATACCTACAATGAGCAGTTCTTC. The chain links TRBV11-3 to TRBJ2-1; D perhaps matches TRBD2 (6 bases). The germline gives CDR1 SGHNT, CDR2 YENEEA. V lost 3 bases and J 2 bases, leaving 8 bases between the germline ends. The CDR3 contains 14 residues.

About this clone: Its ends do not fully match the called genes, so a read error is possible. The same CDR3 also results from other DNA sequences found in this sample. The CDR3 DNA follows: TGTGCCAGTAGTCCCCCGGGGTACGCGGCCCACGAGCAGTATTTC. Translated, it gives CASSPPGYAAHEQYF. The genes are TRBV19 and TRBJ2-7; D possibly corresponds to TRBD2 (5 bases). CDR1 and CDR2 (germline): LNHDA, SQIVND (reference sequence). The CDR3 runs to 15 residues.

In regard to this clone: The junction departs from the called germline gene at one end, perhaps through a read error. This same CDR3 is encoded by further DNA sequences in the sample. The rearrangement joins TRBV5-8 to TRBJ1-6; D not certain. This CDR3 comprises 13 residues. Germline loops: CDR1 SGHTS, CDR2 YDEGEE. The CDR3: CASSFRDNSPLHF. The CDR3 coding sequence is TGTGCCAGCAGCTTCCGAGATAATTCCCCCCTCCACTTT.

This clone was seen a few times. The chain employs TRBV7-2 and TRBJ2-3, with D maybe TRBD2 (7 bases). The germline gives CDR1 SGHTA, CDR2 FQGNSA. V lost 5 bases and J lost 6, with 15 bases in between. The CDR3 has 14 amino acids. The CDR3 nucleotides are TGTGCCAGCAGCCCCCTCCGGGGGGCTGATACGCAGTATTTT. Its protein is CASSPLRGADTQYF. The variable domain in full, with the rest retrieved from reference TRBV7-2 and TRBJ2-3, is GAGVSQSPSNKVTEKGKDVELRCDPISGHTALYWYRQSLGQGLEFLIYFQGNSAPDKSGLPSDRFSAERTGGSVSTLTIQRTQQEDSAVYLCASSPLRGADTQYFGPGTRLTVL.

Worth noting for this clone: Distinct nucleotide sequences in the sample also encode this CDR3. J is TRBJ1-6 and V is TRBV5-5, with a possible D match to TRBD1 (5 bases). The CDR3 contains 16 residues. The V gene lost 4 bases and the J gene lost 5 bases, with 16 bases spanning the gap. Germline V gives CDR1 SGHKS, CDR2 YYEKEE (reference sequence). The CDR3, as DNA: TGTGCCAGCAGCCTCGGGGGGTTTCGGGATAATTCACCCCTCCACTTT. Translation: CASSLGGFRDNSPLHF.

The rearrangement links TRBV29-1 to TRBJ2-5; TRBD2 matches 7 bases. This CDR3 spans 12 amino acids. Germline V gene lookup returns CDR1 SQVTM and CDR2 ANQGSEA. Trimming at V came to 7 bases and at J to 4 bases, leaving 6 bases not matched to a gene. The DNA for the CDR3 is TGCAGCGGGACTAGTTGGGGAGAGACCCAGTACTTC. Residues: CSGTSWGETQYF.

V usage is TRBV7-3 and J usage is TRBJ2-7, with D possibly matching TRBD1 (6 bases). Germline V CDR1 and CDR2: SGHTA, FQGTGA. The ends were cut back, 4 bases at V and 2 bases at J, with 12 bases in the middle. The CDR3 runs 14 residues. The CDR3 here is CASSYGTPTYEQYF. The CDR3 DNA sequence: TGTGCCAGCAGCTACGGGACACCCACCTACGAGCAGTACTTC.

The chain carries TRBV4-3 and TRBJ2-1; unclear D gene. Germline-derived CDR1 and CDR2 are LGHNA and YSLEER. V shed 0 bases and J shed 6 bases, with 9 bases lying between them. The CDR3 is made up of 14 amino acids. This CDR3 is CASSQDFEANEQFF. The CDR3 DNA follows: TGCGCCAGCAGCCAAGATTTTGAAGCCAATGAGCAGTTCTTC.

With regard to this clone: This specimen includes other DNA sequences encoding the same CDR3. V is TRBV19 and J is TRBJ2-7, with 9 bases fitting TRBD1. V was pared by 6 bases and J by 4 bases, with 10 bases of the junction left unmatched. CDR1 is LNHDA and CDR2 is SQIVND in the germline V gene (reference sequence). This CDR3 has 15 amino acids. This CDR3 reads CASRLRTGEGYEQYF. Written as DNA, the CDR3 is TGTGCCAGTAGGCTCAGGACAGGGGAAGGGTACGAGCAGTACTTC.